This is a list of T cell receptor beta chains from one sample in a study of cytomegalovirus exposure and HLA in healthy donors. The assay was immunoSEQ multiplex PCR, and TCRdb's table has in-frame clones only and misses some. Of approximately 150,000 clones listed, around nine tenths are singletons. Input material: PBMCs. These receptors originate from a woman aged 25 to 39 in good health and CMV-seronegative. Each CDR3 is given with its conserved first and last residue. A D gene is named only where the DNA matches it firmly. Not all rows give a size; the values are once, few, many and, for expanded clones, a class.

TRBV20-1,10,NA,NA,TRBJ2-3,CSSSTDTQYF,TGCAGCTCTTCCACAGATACGCAGTATTTT
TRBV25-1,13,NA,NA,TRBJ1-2,CASRAEFSYGYTF,TGTGCCAGCCGAGCCGAGTTTAGCTATGGCTACACCTTC
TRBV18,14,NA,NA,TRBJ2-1,CASSPVRSVGEQFF,TGTGCCAGCTCACCAGTTAGATCCGTCGGTGAGCAGTTCTTC
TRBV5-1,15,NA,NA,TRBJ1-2,CASSLGRGANYGYTF,TGCGCCAGCAGCTTGGGGCGGGGGGCAAACTATGGCTACACCTTC
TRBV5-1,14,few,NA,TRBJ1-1,CASSFGLGAVEAFF,TGCGCCAGCAGCTTCGGCCTGGGGGCGGTTGAAGCTTTCTTT
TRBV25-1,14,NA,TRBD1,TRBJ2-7,CASSVPGQVYEQYF,TGTGCCAGCAGCGTCCCGGGACAGGTCTACGAGCAGTACTTC
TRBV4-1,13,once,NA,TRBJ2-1,CASSPGGYNEQFF,TGCGCCAGCAGTCCCGGAGGGTACAATGAGCAGTTCTTC
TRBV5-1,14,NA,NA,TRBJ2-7,CASSADMSSYEQYF,TGCGCCAGCAGCGCCGACATGAGCTCCTACGAGCAGTACTTC
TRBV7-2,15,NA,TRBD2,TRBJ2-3,CASSTRTSGSDTQYF,TGTGCCAGCAGCACCCGGACTAGCGGATCAGATACGCAGTATTTT
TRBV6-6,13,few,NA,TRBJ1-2,CASTPTGDYGYTF,TGTGCCAGCACCCCGACAGGCGACTATGGCTACACCTTC
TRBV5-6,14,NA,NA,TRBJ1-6,CASSLERAGSPLHF,TGTGCCAGCAGCTTGGAGAGGGCTGGTTCACCCCTCCACTTT
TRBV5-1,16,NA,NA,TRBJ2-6,CASSLEGSSGANVLTF,TGCGCCAGCAGTCTTGAGGGTAGCTCTGGGGCCAACGTCCTGACTTTC
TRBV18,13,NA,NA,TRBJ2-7,CASSLSTENEQYF,TGTGCCAGCTCACTATCGACAGAGAACGAGCAGTACTTC
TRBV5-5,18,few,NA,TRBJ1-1,CASSLSREVGGRGTEAFF,TGTGCCAGCAGCCTTAGTCGGGAGGTCGGGGGGAGGGGCACTGAAGCTTTCTTT
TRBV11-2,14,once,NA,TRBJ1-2,CASSLGFGGYGYTF,TGTGCCAGCAGCTTAGGGTTCGGGGGCTATGGCTACACCTTC
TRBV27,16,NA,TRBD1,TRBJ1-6,CASSLFSGQGPSPLHF,TGTGCCAGCAGTTTATTTTCGGGACAGGGCCCTTCACCCCTCCACTTT
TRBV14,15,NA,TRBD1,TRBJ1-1,CASSRQDRAGTEAFF,TGTGCCAGCAGCCGTCAGGACAGGGCGGGCACTGAAGCTTTCTTT
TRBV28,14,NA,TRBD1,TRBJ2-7,CASSLGTGSYEQYF,TGTGCCAGCAGTTTAGGGACAGGGTCCTACGAGCAGTACTTC
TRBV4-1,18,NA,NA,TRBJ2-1,CASSQPPLKRERDNEQFF,TGCGCCAGCAGCCAGCCCCCTCTGAAGAGGGAAAGGGACAATGAGCAGTTCTTC
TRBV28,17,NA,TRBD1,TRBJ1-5,CASSWLTTRTGDQPQHF,TGTGCCAGCAGTTGGTTGACCACTAGGACAGGGGACCAGCCCCAGCATTTT
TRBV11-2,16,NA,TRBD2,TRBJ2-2,CASSSLAGGRTGELFF,TGTGCCAGCAGCTCCCTAGCGGGGGGGCGGACCGGGGAGCTGTTTTTT
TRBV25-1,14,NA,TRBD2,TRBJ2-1,CASTSGTPYNEQFF,TGTGCCAGCACTAGCGGGACCCCATACAATGAGCAGTTCTTC
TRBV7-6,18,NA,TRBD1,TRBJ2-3,CASSLDRVLKLGTDTQYF,TGTGCCAGCAGTCTGGACAGGGTTTTAAAACTAGGAACAGATACGCAGTATTTT
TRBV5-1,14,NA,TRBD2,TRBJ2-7,CASSFFAGDYEQYF,TGCGCCAGCAGCTTTTTTGCGGGAGACTACGAGCAGTACTTC
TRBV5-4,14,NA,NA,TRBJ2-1,CATARESLGNEQFF,TGTGCCACCGCCCGGGAGAGCTTGGGGAATGAGCAGTTCTTC
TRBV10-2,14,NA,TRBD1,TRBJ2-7,CASTNDRGHYEQYF,TGCGCCAGCACCAACGACAGGGGGCACTACGAGCAGTACTTC
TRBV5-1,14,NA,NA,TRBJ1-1,CASSSRVGDTEAFF,TGCGCCAGCAGCTCTCGTGTCGGTGACACTGAAGCTTTCTTT
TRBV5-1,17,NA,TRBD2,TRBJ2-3,CASTILAGAINTDTQYF,TGCGCCAGCACAATATTGGCGGGAGCTATAAACACAGATACGCAGTATTTT
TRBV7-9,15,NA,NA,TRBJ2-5,CASRLGLSGQETQYF,TGTGCCAGCAGGTTAGGTCTCTCAGGACAAGAGACCCAATACTTC